This TCR beta chain was documented in a study of T-cell reconstitution after alpha-beta-depleted transplantation in children. This clonotype came up many times. The authors prepared the TCRbeta library with unique molecular identifiers. A single record per CDR3 protein comes from TCRdb applying MiXCR to the PCR reads. The sample lists about 230,000 distinct CDR3 sequences, 12% occurring once. Trimming stripped 5 bases from V and 0 bases from J, with 11 bases between. The germline V gene encodes CDR1 SGHTA and CDR2 FQGNSA. CDR3 length equals 16 residues. The V gene is TRBV7-2, the J gene TRBJ1-6; tentatively, D is TRBD1 (6 bases). This TCR was sampled from a human donor who donated a stem cell graft to a child with acute lymphoblastic leukemia. Specimen: PBMCs from the stem cell graft donor, collected from the stem cell graft. CDR3 in amino acids: CASSPGQSSYNSPLHF. The CDR3 region has the DNA TGTGCCAGCAGCCCGGGACAAAGCTCCTATAATTCACCCCTCCACTTT.